This T cell receptor (beta chain) emerged from a study of Graves' ophthalmopathy and Graves' hyperthyroidism. Patients were excluded if they had other autoimmune diseases or uncontrolled infections, and likewise if pregnancy or lactation applied. Trimming pared 5 bases from V and 2 bases from J, leaving 7 bases between. Germline values: CDR1 KGHDR, CDR2 SFDVKD. The CDR3 is made up of 13 amino acids. Comments on this clonotype: Its target is unknown.

RNA transcripts were the source from which TCR beta CDR3 regions were amplified. HTBI primers served in a first-round RT-PCR, which a second-round multiplex PCR followed. Via MiXCR, TCRdb re-called the multiplex PCR reads, giving one row per CDR3 protein. Here the sample spans around 520,000 distinct CDR3 sequences, 35% to 45% being singletons. Notes on the study in general: It was with approximately 70% sensitivity and about 72% specificity that the model predicted ophthalmopathy progression.

Material for sequencing was peripheral blood or thyroid tissue (not recorded which). V and J are TRBV24-1 and TRBJ2-3, with D unresolved. The TCR sequence derives from an adult man with Graves' hyperthyroidism. The CDR3 here is CATSAWDTDTQYF. Here the CDR3 DNA reads TGTGCCACCAGTGCTTGGGACACAGATACGCAGTATTTT.